One and the same sample provided the 10 T cell receptor beta chains below, sequenced in a study of beta chain features in type 1 diabetes. The sequenced template was cDNA made from the entire isolated RNA. Some clones are missing from TCRdb's copy, which holds only in-frame ones; the method was immunoSEQ multiplex PCR. The sample lists around 280,000 clones; 14% to 15% were seen once. Overall study results and limits: Shortening of TCRB CDR3s, moderate but significant, appeared in all four CD4+ subsets of Type 1 diabetes patients.

Their target antigens are unknown. The sample was naive CD4+ T cells from blood. These receptors originate from a man younger than 35 with type 1 diabetes.

The CDR3, as DNA: TGTGCCAGCTCACCAGGGGCCGAAAACATTCAGTACTTC. It encodes CASSPGAENIQYF. This chain joins TRBV18 and TRBJ2-4, with D perhaps TRBD1 (5 bases). CDR3 size: 13 residues. Germline V CDR1 and CDR2: KGHSH, LQKENI. V lost 2 bases and J 5 bases, leaving 7 bases between the germline ends. Combining the CDR3 with reference TRBV18 and TRBJ2-4 gives the whole variable domain NAGVMQNPRHLVRRRGQEARLRCSPMKGHSHVYWYRQLPEEGLKFMVYLQKENIIDESGMPKERFSAEFPKEGPSILRIQQVVRGDSAAYFCASSPGAENIQYFGAGTRLSVL.

This clone has more than one count but fewer than ten. The V gene is TRBV11-2, the J gene TRBJ2-3, with TRBD2 as a possible D gene (5 bases). The CDR3 is 14 residues long. The germline CDR1 and CDR2 sequences are SGHAT and FQNNGV. Trimming pared 7 bases from V and 2 bases from J, leaving 13 bases between. CDR3 loop: CASKLAFYTDTQYF. CDR3 coding DNA: TGTGCCAGCAAATTAGCGTTCTACACAGATACGCAGTATTTT. The entire variable domain, with the rest obtained from reference TRBV11-2 and TRBJ2-3, is as follows: EAGVAQSPRYKIIEKRQSVAFWCNPISGHATLYWYQQILGQGPKLLIQFQNNGVVDDSQLPKDRFSAERLKGVDSTLKIQPAKLEDSAVYLCASKLAFYTDTQYFGPGTRLTVL.

The CDR3 region has the DNA TGTGCCATCAGTGAGTCCACAGCGGGTATAAGCTCCTACGAGCAGTACTTC. Translation gives CAISESTAGISSYEQYF. V and J are TRBV10-3 and TRBJ2-7; D is perhaps TRBD2 (6 bases). The CDR3 runs to 17 residues. V gave up 0 bases and J gave up 0 bases, with 15 bases separating them. Germline V gives CDR1 ENHRY, CDR2 SYGVKD.

In its sample, this clone was seen a few times. The chain has TRBV5-1 and TRBJ2-5, with D possibly being TRBD1 (5 bases). This CDR3 has 17 amino acids. Trimming took off 1 base at V and 9 bases at J, with 25 bases between the two ends. Germline lookup yields CDR1 SGHRS and CDR2 YFSETQ. The CDR3 is CASSLRPPGQSPNAQYF. Written as DNA, the CDR3 is TGCGCCAGCAGCTTGAGGCCTCCCGGACAAAGCCCGAATGCCCAGTACTTC.

The sample holds a few counts of this clone. The chain couples TRBV7-2 to TRBJ2-7; D is perhaps TRBD1 (6 bases). The ends were cut back, 1 base at V and 6 bases at J, with 13 bases in the middle. The germline V gene encodes CDR1 SGHTA and CDR2 FQGNSA. The CDR3 is 14 amino acids. In nucleotides, the CDR3 is TGTGCCAGCAGCTTAGTATCAGGGGCCGGCGAGCAGTACTTC. Translated: CASSLVSGAGEQYF.

CDR3: CASSLDRGQKLFF. As DNA, the CDR3 is TGCGCCAGCAGCTTGGACAGGGGGCAAAAACTGTTTTTT. The chain carries TRBV5-1 and TRBJ1-4, with TRBD1 matching 9 bases. Germline V gene data show CDR1 as SGHRS and CDR2 as YFSETQ. The J segment lost 9 bases and the V segment lost 0 bases, leaving 0 bases of the junction unmatched. The CDR3 sequence is 13 residues long. Together with reference TRBV5-1 and TRBJ1-4, the CDR3 gives the full variable domain: KAGVTQTPRYLIKTRGQQVTLSCSPISGHRSVSWYQQTPGQGLQFLFEYFSETQRNKGNFPGRFSGRQFSNSRSEMNVSTLELGDSALYLCASSLDRGQKLFFGSGTQLSVL.

This clone was detected a few times. This chain links TRBV6-5 with TRBJ2-7; 7 bases match TRBD1. This CDR3 has 13 residues. The J segment lost 6 bases and the V segment lost 2 bases, leaving 4 bases of the junction unmatched. Germline V lookup: CDR1 MNHEY, CDR2 SVGAGI. Written as DNA, the CDR3 is TGTGCCAGCAGTTACCAGACAGGGCTCGAGCAGTACTTC. This encodes CASSYQTGLEQYF.

This clone appeared a few times. This chain uses TRBV5-1 with TRBJ2-1; 8 bases fit TRBD2. The CDR3 has 16 amino acids. In germline, CDR1 is SGHRS, CDR2 YFSETQ. Trimming cost V 3 bases and J 2 bases; bases outside gene matches: 7. The CDR3 region is CASSSAGALPYNEQFF. The CDR3 nucleotides are TGCGCCAGCAGCTCAGCGGGGGCCTTACCCTACAATGAGCAGTTCTTC. Looking up the rest from reference TRBV5-1 and TRBJ2-1 gives the full variable domain: KAGVTQTPRYLIKTRGQQVTLSCSPISGHRSVSWYQQTPGQGLQFLFEYFSETQRNKGNFPGRFSGRQFSNSRSEMNVSTLELGDSALYLCASSSAGALPYNEQFFGPGTRLTVL.

The V and J genes are TRBV11-3 and TRBJ2-1; D call uncertain. The CDR3 is made up of 15 amino acids. Germline-derived CDR1 and CDR2 are SGHNT and YENEEA. The ends were cut back, 3 bases at V and 0 bases at J, with 9 bases in the middle. The CDR3 DNA reads TGTGCCAGCAGCTTGTCCCCGAGCTCCTACAATGAGCAGTTCTTC. Its translation: CASSLSPSSYNEQFF.

This clone was seen only a few times. V is TRBV7-9 and J is TRBJ2-5; D uncertain. V gave up 2 bases and J gave up 4 bases, with 5 bases separating them. The CDR3 is 12 amino acids. CDR1 and CDR2 (germline): SEHNR, FQNEAQ (reference sequence). The CDR3 nucleotides read TGTGCCAGCAGCTTAATAGCAGAGACCCAGTACTTC. Its translation is CASSLIAETQYF.